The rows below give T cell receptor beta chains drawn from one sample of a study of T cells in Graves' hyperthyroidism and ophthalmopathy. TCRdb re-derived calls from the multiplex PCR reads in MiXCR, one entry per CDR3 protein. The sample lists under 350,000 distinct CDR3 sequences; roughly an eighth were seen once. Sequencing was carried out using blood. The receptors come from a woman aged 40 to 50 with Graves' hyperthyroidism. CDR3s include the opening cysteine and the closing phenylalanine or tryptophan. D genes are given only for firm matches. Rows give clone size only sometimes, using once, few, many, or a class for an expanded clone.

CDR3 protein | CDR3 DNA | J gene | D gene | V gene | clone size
CAISESRSGRADEQYF | TGTGCCATCAGTGAGTCACGTAGCGGGAGGGCCGACGAGCAGTACTTC | TRBJ2-7 | TRBD2 | TRBV10-3 | few
CASSLEAGLGEQYF | TGTGCCAGCAGCTTAGAGGCCGGTTTGGGCGAGCAGTACTTC | TRBJ2-7 | NA | TRBV7-2 | many
CASSMISGGDQPQHF | TGTGCCAGTAGTATGATCTCCGGTGGGGATCAGCCCCAGCATTTT | TRBJ1-5 | NA | TRBV19 | NA
CATHSGGVGAFF | TGTGCCACACACTCGGGAGGGGTAGGAGCTTTCTTT | TRBJ1-1 | NA | TRBV24-1 | many
CASSTGIGGRDEQYF | TGTGCCAGCAGTACGGGGATCGGGGGGCGCGACGAGCAGTACTTC | TRBJ2-7 | NA | TRBV6-1 | NA
CSARDRLGQAGNSPLHF | TGCAGTGCTAGAGACCGACTTGGACAGGCCGGGAATTCACCCCTCCACTTT | TRBJ1-6 | TRBD1 | TRBV20-1 | many
CASRVIGTEAFF | TGTGCCAGCAGGGTGATTGGGACAGAAGCTTTCTTT | TRBJ1-1 | NA | TRBV28 | many
CSAKSQISGANVLTF | TGCAGTGCTAAATCACAAATCTCTGGGGCCAACGTCCTGACTTTC | TRBJ2-6 | NA | TRBV20-1 | few
CSARDSGLAPNEQFF | TGCAGTGCTAGGGATTCGGGACTAGCGCCCAATGAGCAGTTCTTC | TRBJ2-1 | TRBD2 | TRBV20-1 | many
CASSDTWREETQYF | TGTGCCAGCAGTGATACCTGGAGGGAAGAGACCCAGTACTTC | TRBJ2-5 | NA | TRBV6-1 | many
CASHYTGYNEQFF | TGTGCCAGCCACTATACAGGTTACAATGAGCAGTTCTTC | TRBJ2-1 | NA | TRBV2 | many
CASSFGQETQYF | TGTGCCAGCAGCTTCGGCCAAGAGACCCAGTACTTC | TRBJ2-5 | NA | TRBV7-9 | many
CSARTGLLHEAFF | TGCAGTGCTAGGACAGGACTACTCCATGAAGCTTTCTTT | TRBJ1-1 | NA | TRBV20-1 | many
CASRRTGNKIEAFF | TGTGCCAGCAGGAGGACAGGGAATAAGATTGAAGCTTTCTTT | TRBJ1-1 | TRBD1 | TRBV27 | NA
CASTPTPGKGAYEQYF | TGTGCCAGCACCCCTACCCCCGGGAAAGGGGCCTACGAGCAGTACTTC | TRBJ2-7 | NA | TRBV5-6 | many
CASSRRPTDTQYF | TGTGCCAGCAGTCGGAGACCCACAGATACGCAGTATTTT | TRBJ2-3 | NA | TRBV2 | many
CASSMEDGYTF | TGTGCCAGCAGCATGGAGGATGGCTACACCTTC | TRBJ1-2 | NA | TRBV7-9 | few
CASRHRARGEKLFF | TGTGCCAGCAGACACAGGGCCAGGGGGGAAAAACTGTTTTTT | TRBJ1-4 | TRBD1 | TRBV28 | many
CASSPSGRDQETQYF | TGCGCCAGCAGCCCCTCGGGGAGGGACCAAGAGACCCAGTACTTC | TRBJ2-5 | TRBD2 | TRBV5-1 | NA
CASSPDEDHGYTF | TGTGCCAGCTCACCAGATGAGGACCATGGCTACACCTTC | TRBJ1-2 | NA | TRBV18 | many
CASSSGTSGSQQDTQYF | TGCGCCAGCAGCTCAGGGACTAGCGGGAGTCAACAAGATACGCAGTATTTT | TRBJ2-3 | TRBD2 | TRBV5-1 | many
CASSLDRPSGRSVTETQYF | TGCGCCAGCAGCTTGGACCGGCCTAGCGGGAGAAGCGTCACGGAGACCCAGTACTTC | TRBJ2-5 | TRBD2 | TRBV5-1 | few